This is a list of T cell receptor beta chains from one sample in a study of blood T cell repertoires in COVID-19. TCRdb's copy holds only in-frame clones and misses some; the assay was immunoSEQ multiplex PCR. The data hold over 150,000 clones, with about 90% observed a single time. The specimen was peripheral blood. The receptors here all came from a man in his fifties or sixties with acute or convalescent COVID-19. Each CDR3 is given without its conserved first and last residue.

TRBV6-6 | ASSRTGVGEKLF
TRBV4-1 | ASSQPPGLAGGPRKETQY
TRBV2 | ASSLQISNQPQH
TRBV19 | ASTEQGAVSNQPQH
TRBV27 | ASSPFTAPGGPPLH
TRBV19 | ATQAGLVSNQPQH
TRBV6-6 | ASSQTGTGLYEQY
TRBV9 | ASSYSGNTIY
TRBV7-9 | ASSTGRTGRDSPLH
TRBV9 | ASSVPGEGGYT
TRBV6-2/TRBV6-3 | ASSDRTSGTDTQY
TRBV9 | ASSSQREGLEQY
TRBV6-5 | ASSPLLTGFSGYT
TRBV5-4 | ASSTPDRGPTEAF
TRBV18 | ASSPIPGQGAYGYT
TRBV16 | ASSPSRSYEQY
TRBV28 | ASASGGLSYNEQF
TRBV29-1 | SVDPLAGFTDTQY
TRBV5-1 | ASSPGQGLMNTEAF
TRBV18 | ASSDQGGTEAF
TRBV11-3 | ASSDTGTASTEAF
TRBV7-2 | ASSLDRPGNTIY
TRBV28 | ASSQGPRAGEQY
TRBV30 | AWSVQVGGTYEQY
TRBV6-5 | ASSHGQGGNSPLH
TRBV5-1 | ASRSAGLAGSNEQF
TRBV27 | ASSLIRGGTEAF
TRBV3-1/TRBV3-2 | ASSQRGNPQDIQY
TRBV9 | ASSPRGYSGNTIY
TRBV7-2 | ASSLLAKNIQY
TRBV7-2 | ASSKQGMNTEAF
TRBV4-3 | ASSQGGGDEKLF
TRBV5-1 | ASSTGQGGEKLF